Listed here are 9 T cell receptor beta chains from one sample, sequenced in a study of early T cells in non-severe SARS-CoV-2 infection. From the 5' RACE reads, TCRdb called clonotypes with MiXCR, one entry per CDR3 protein. Among about 85,000 distinct CDR3 sequences listed, roughly 14% were seen once. The sample was whole blood. The receptors stem from an adult who was a healthcare worker with PCR-confirmed SARS-CoV-2 infection or an uninfected control (not recorded which).

In this sample, this clonotype turned up a few times. V gene TRBV7-7 combines with J gene TRBJ2-1, with 10 bases aligning to TRBD2. Germline CDR1 and CDR2: SSHAT and FNYEAQ (reference sequence). The CDR3 runs 16 residues. Unmatched junction bases numbered 8, after V lost 1 base and J lost 8 bases. The CDR3 spells CASSLGRAGGGDEQFF. CDR3 nucleotides: TGTGCCAGCAGCTTAGGTAGAGCGGGAGGGGGCGATGAGCAGTTCTTC.

In this sample, this clonotype turned up a few times. The chain combines TRBV5-1 with TRBJ2-3; TRBD1 or TRBD2 may be the D gene (5 bases each). CDR3 length: 15 residues. Looked up from germline, CDR1 is SGHRS and CDR2 is YFSETQ. The germline V and J ends were trimmed by 0 bases and 5 bases, with 13 bases remaining between them. The CDR3 reads CASSLAGVRGDTQYF. As DNA, the CDR3 is TGCGCCAGCAGCTTGGCCGGCGTGAGGGGAGATACGCAGTATTTT.

This clonotype was observed at least ten times. In DNA form, the CDR3 reads TGTGCCAGCAAACTATACGGGTCTTGGACAGCAACTAATGAAAAACTGTTTTTT. Translating it yields CASKLYGSWTATNEKLFF. V is TRBV7-6 and J is TRBJ1-4; D might be TRBD1 (6 bases). The CDR3 runs 18 residues. V lost 7 bases, J lost 0 bases, and 21 bases lay in between. The germline V gene encodes CDR1 SGHVS and CDR2 FNYEAQ.

The chain couples TRBV12-5 to TRBJ2-1; D uncertain. Looked up from germline, CDR1 is LGHNT and CDR2 is FRNRAP. The length of the CDR3 is 11 residues. The ends were cut back, 0 bases at V and 12 bases at J, with 6 bases in the middle. The CDR3 DNA sequence: TGTGCTAGTGGTTTGGTTCATTGGCAGTTCTTC. It codes for CASGLVHWQFF.

The rearrangement links TRBV6-6 to TRBJ1-6; D is perhaps TRBD1 (6 bases). The CDR3 runs 13 residues. Deletions cut 5 bases from V and 8 bases from J, with 10 bases between. Germline V gene lookup returns CDR1 MNHNY and CDR2 SVGAGI (reference sequence). CDR3 in amino acids: CASSNYRDSPLHF. For the CDR3, the DNA is TGTGCCAGCAGTAACTACAGGGATTCACCCCTCCACTTT.

This clonotype turned up a few times. The CDR3 DNA sequence: TGTGCCAGCAGCTTAAACAGGGGCGCGGGGGCCAACGTCCTGACTTTC. Translated: CASSLNRGAGANVLTF. The rearrangement links TRBV7-9 to TRBJ2-6; 7 positions agree with TRBD1. V trimming: 2 bases; J trimming: 4 bases; junction bases outside the gene matches: 5. This CDR3 has 16 amino acids. CDR1 is SEHNR and CDR2 is FQNEAQ in the germline V gene (reference sequence).

This clonotype was recorded many times. The rearrangement joins TRBV10-2 to TRBJ2-1; tentative D call: TRBD2 (6 bases). The V gene's germline CDR1 is WSHSY and CDR2 SAAADI. V was pared by 6 bases and J by 4 bases, with 16 bases between. The CDR3 is made up of 15 amino acids. The CDR3 DNA sequence: TGCGCCAGCAGCCCCGACACGGGGGAATACAATGAGCAGTTCTTC. Protein sequence: CASSPDTGEYNEQFF.

At least ten counts were recorded for this clonotype. This chain links TRBV15 with TRBJ2-3, with D perhaps matching TRBD1 (6 bases). Germline V lookup: CDR1 LNHNV, CDR2 YYDKDF (reference sequence). Between the trimmed V and J ends, which lost 8 bases and 2 bases, there was a span of 14 bases. This CDR3 is 14 amino acids long. The CDR3 reads CATQGTKVTDTQYF. The CDR3 coding sequence is TGTGCCACCCAGGGGACAAAAGTCACAGATACGCAGTATTTT.

The table lists this clonotype with many counts. CDR3 region: CASSATRAGEQYF. In DNA form, the CDR3 reads TGTGCCAGCAGCGCCACTAGGGCGGGCGAGCAGTACTTC. The rearrangement joins TRBV7-6 to TRBJ2-7, with a tentative D call TRBD2 (5 bases). V dropped 5 bases and J dropped 6 bases, with 14 bases sitting between them. CDR1 is SGHVS, CDR2 FNYEAQ, per germline. The CDR3 is 13 amino acids.